Reported below is one T cell receptor (beta chain). The antigen is not known. The authors split each subset's genomic DNA evenly across several immunoSEQ plates. In the source study's methods: For the immunoSEQ data, sequences were junction-only without quality scores, so filtering differed. The repertoire was sequenced with immunoSEQ multiplex PCR; TCRdb's copy has only in-frame clones and lacks some. The V and J calls and clone size were taken over from that table, and D and trimming were inferred from the DNA. This table has roughly 2.6 million clones, approximately 92% appearing once. This record comes from a study of shared clonotypes between healthy human individuals. The study's findings and limits: When compared with the clonotypes that were shared by all four sorted-subset donors, the non-shared clonotypes turned out to have lower generation probabilities.

Germline V gene data show CDR1 as SGHRS and CDR2 as YFSETQ. V was clipped by 4 bases and J by 1 base, with 5 bases between them. The CDR3 extends over 12 amino acids. CD45RA+ naive and CD45RA-negative memory subsets were separated from CD4+ cells. V gene TRBV5-1 combines with J gene TRBJ2-5, with unresolved D. The sequenced sample was naive CD4+ T cells sorted from blood. Subset of the sample: CD45RA+ positively selected. This receptor was obtained from a man aged 18 to 35 in good health. As DNA, the CDR3 is TGCGCCAGCAGCGCGACCCAAGAGACCCAGTACTTC. Its protein is CASSATQETQYF.